What follows is one TCR beta chain and its context. The sample originates from a study of blood T cell repertoires in COVID-19. The method was immunoSEQ multiplex PCR; TCRdb's version includes in-frame clones alone and lacks a portion of them. The data contain roughly 130,000 clones, more than 75% of them singletons. Germline-derived CDR1 and CDR2 are LGHNA and YNFKEQ. The CDR3 contains 15 residues. Deletions cut 0 bases from V and 5 bases from J, with 10 bases between. The origin of this receptor is a woman aged 55-75 years with acute or convalescent COVID-19. The sequenced sample consisted of peripheral blood. V and J are TRBV4-2 and TRBJ2-2; TRBD1 is a possible D gene (6 bases). The CDR3 region has the DNA TGTGCCAGCAGCCAAGATGACAGGACAACCGGGGAGCTGTTTTTT. Its translation is CASSQDDRTTGELFF.